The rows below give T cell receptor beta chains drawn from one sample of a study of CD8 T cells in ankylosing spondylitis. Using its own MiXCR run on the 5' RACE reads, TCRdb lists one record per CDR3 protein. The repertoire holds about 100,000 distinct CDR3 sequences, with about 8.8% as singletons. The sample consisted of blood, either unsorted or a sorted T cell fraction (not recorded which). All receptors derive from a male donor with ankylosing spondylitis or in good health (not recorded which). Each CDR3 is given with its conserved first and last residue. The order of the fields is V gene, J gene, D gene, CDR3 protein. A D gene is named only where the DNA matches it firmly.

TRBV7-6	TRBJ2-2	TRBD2	CASSLATSRTGELFF
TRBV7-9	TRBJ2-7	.	CASSGRQTYEQYF
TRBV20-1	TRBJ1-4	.	CSASRAGGHEKLFF
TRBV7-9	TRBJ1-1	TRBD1	CASRLDRRNTEAFF
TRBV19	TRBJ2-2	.	CASSIQGQNTGELFF
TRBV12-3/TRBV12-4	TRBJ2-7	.	CASSLTGLQQYF
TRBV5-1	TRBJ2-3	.	CASSTPEKIDTQYF
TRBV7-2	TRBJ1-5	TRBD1	CASSTTGWGNQPQHF
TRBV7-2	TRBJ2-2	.	CASSSVVNTGELFF
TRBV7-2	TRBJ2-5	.	CASSLVGGAQETQYF
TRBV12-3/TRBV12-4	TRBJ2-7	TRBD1	CASQIQGAGEQYF
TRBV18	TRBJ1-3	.	CASSPPVGISGNTIYF
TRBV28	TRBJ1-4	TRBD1	CASSPQGQGAGGKLFF
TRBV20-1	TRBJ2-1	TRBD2	CSARVASGGGSYNEQFF
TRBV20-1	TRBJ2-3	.	CSARSLETPTPTDTQYF
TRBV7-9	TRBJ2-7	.	CASSYEVPGSYEQYF
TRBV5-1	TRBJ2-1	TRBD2	CASSGLATYNEQFF
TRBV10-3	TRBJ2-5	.	CAISERIQETQYF
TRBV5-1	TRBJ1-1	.	CASSPNRGTEAFF
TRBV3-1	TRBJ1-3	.	CASSSSTGQPGNTIYF
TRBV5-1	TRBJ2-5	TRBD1	CASSLVPGGQETQYF
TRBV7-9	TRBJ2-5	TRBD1	CASSGPDRVAETQYF
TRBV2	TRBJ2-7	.	CASSEGLGYEQYF
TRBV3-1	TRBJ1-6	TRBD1	CASSRRGWDSRVNNSPLHF
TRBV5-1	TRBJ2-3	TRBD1	CASSLGTGASTDTQYF
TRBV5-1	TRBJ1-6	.	CASKEGDINSPLHF
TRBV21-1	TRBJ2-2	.	CASRGGENTGELFF
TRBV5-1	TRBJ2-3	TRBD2	CASSLDGTRSDTQYF
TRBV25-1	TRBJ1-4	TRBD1	CASSEGTGGRKLFF
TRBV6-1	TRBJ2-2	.	CASSEAWGSPNTGELFF
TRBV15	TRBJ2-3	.	CAASRDSTDTDTQYF
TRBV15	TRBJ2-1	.	CATSRSGTQNYNEQFF
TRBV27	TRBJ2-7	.	CASSLYARSLDEQYF
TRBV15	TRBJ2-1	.	CATSRDPTRYNEQFF
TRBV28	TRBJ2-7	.	CASSLVQVSYEQYF
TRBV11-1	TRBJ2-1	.	CASSLVVGGQQFF
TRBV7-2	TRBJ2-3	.	CASTLVGDTQYF
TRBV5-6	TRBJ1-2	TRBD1	CASSMPGQGYYGYTF
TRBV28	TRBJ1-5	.	CASSINQPQHF
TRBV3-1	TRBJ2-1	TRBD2	CASSRQRGFYNEQFF
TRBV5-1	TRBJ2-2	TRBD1	CASSLAGDRDSTGELFF
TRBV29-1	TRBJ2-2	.	CSEPLAAGELFF
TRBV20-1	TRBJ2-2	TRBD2	CSARGPSGGDANTGELFF
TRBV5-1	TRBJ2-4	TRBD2	CASSLVGTRDIQYF
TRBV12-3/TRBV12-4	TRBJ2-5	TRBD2	CASSRTSGAQETQYF
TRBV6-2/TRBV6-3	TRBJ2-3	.	CASSYSTFFTDTQYF
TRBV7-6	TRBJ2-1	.	CASSPLAGTNNEQFF
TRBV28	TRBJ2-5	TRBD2	CASSPPGTSGEKETQYF
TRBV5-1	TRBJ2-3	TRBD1	CASSLRTGGTTDTQYF
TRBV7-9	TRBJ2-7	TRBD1	CASSPLQGQSYEQYF